This T cell receptor beta chain was recovered during a study of blood T cell repertoires in COVID-19. As for the study in general: From the United States, Italy and Spain came samples of acute and convalescent COVID-19. Sources were T cells, B-cell-depleted T cells, or PBMCs; the material itself was cDNA or gDNA.

In the authors' workflow: Researchers report that nucleated cell counts were estimated from reference gene primer amplification. Using immunoSEQ multiplex PCR, the repertoire was profiled, and TCRdb retains in-frame clones only, with some absent. That table gives V, J and clone size, and the DNA gave D and trimming. The sample comprises around 120,000 clones, over 80% of which are singletons, and 9.5% to 10% rests with the top ten. The V end was cut by 6 bases, the J end by 4 bases, with 12 bases between. This CDR3 spans 14 amino acids. Germline assignment: CDR1 LNHDA and CDR2 SQIVND (reference sequence).

This clonotype originated in a man aged 40-49 years with active or convalescent COVID-19. This chain connects TRBV19 to TRBJ1-4; D may be TRBD1 (5 bases). What was sequenced was peripheral blood. The CDR3: CASSDRQFNEKLFF. The CDR3 nucleotides are TGTGCCAGTAGCGATCGACAGTTTAATGAAAAACTGTTTTTT. Full variable domain (remainder filled in from reference TRBV19 and TRBJ1-4): DGGITQSPKYLFRKEGQNVTLSCEQNLNHDAMYWYRQDPGQGLRLIYYSQIVNDFQKGDIAEGYSVSREKKESFPLTVTSAQKNPTAFYLCASSDRQFNEKLFFGSGTQLSVL.